The 15 T cell receptor beta chains below all came from one sample that was sequenced in a study of blood T cells in healthy people across ages. Sample-barcoded 5' priming and a J-beta primer mix drove a second PCR of roughly 7 to 11 cycles. TCRdb used MiXCR to reprocess the 5' RACE reads, holding one entry per CDR3 protein. There are about 590,000 distinct CDR3 sequences in the sample; roughly 30% occur only once, and around 14% lies in the top ten. Sequencing was done on a sample of blood. Receptor source: a woman aged 80 or older in good health.

To note about this clonotype: A much larger clone lies a single base off, so this may be a read error. The rearrangement uses TRBV12-3 or TRBV12-4 and TRBJ2-5; 10 bases map to TRBD2. After removal of 3 bases from V and 10 bases from J, the junction contained 8 bases not matched to a gene. CDR3 size: 14 residues. CDR3 in amino acids: CASSLGLARGGQYF. CDR3 sequence (DNA): TGTGCCAGCAGTTTGGGACTAGCGAGGGGGGGCCAGTACTTC.

At least ten counts were recorded for this clonotype. The J gene is TRBJ2-1, the V gene TRBV3-1; D may be TRBD2 (6 bases). The length of the CDR3 is 17 residues. V gave up 4 bases and J gave up 2 bases, with 18 bases separating them. In germline, CDR1 is LGHDT, CDR2 YNNKEL (reference sequence). CDR3 protein: CASSLPAGPEAYNEQFF. CDR3 nucleotide sequence: TGTGCCAGCAGCCTTCCCGCGGGGCCGGAGGCCTACAATGAGCAGTTCTTC.

To note about this clonotype: A clone one base away is much larger, so this may be a read error. V usage is TRBV12-5 and J usage is TRBJ2-7; 7 bases fit TRBD2. Germline V gene sequence: CDR1 LGHNT, CDR2 FRNRAP. V trimming: 1 base; J trimming: 7 bases; junction bases outside the gene matches: 13. This CDR3 comprises 16 residues. For the CDR3, the DNA is TGTGCTAGTGGTTTGGGGCAGGGAGGGCCCTACAATGAGCAGTACTTC. Its translation is CASGLGQGGPYNEQYF.

Details on this clonotype: A junction boundary mismatches the germline segment, possibly from a read error. This chain links TRBV7-3 with TRBJ2-3, with 15 bases fitting TRBD2. The CDR3 runs to 17 residues. Germline V lookup: CDR1 SGHTA, CDR2 FQGTGA. CDR3 DNA sequence: TGTGCCTGCAGCTTGGCGGGACTAGCGGGGGGCGAAGATACGCAGTATTTT. It translates to CACSLAGLAGGEDTQYF.

Worth noting for this clonotype: A clone one base away is much larger, so this may be a read error. The chain has TRBV7-2 and TRBJ1-2; unclear D gene. Germline CDR1 SGHTA, CDR2 FQGNSA. CDR3 length: 12 residues. CDR3 amino acids: CASSLVFYDYTF. The CDR3 nucleotides are TGTGCCAGCAGCTTAGTCTTCTATGACTACACCTTC.

About this clonotype itself: One base away lies a much larger clone, so this may be a sequencing read error. The V and J genes are TRBV18 and TRBJ2-5, with 7 bases identical to TRBD2. The germline gives CDR1 KGHSH, CDR2 LQKENI. The trim removed 3 bases at V and 7 bases at J, leaving 5 bases unmatched. The CDR3 has 13 amino acids. CDR3 residues: CASSPRRGGTQYF. As DNA, the CDR3 is TGTGCCAGCTCACCCAGACGCGGGGGGACCCAGTACTTC.

About this clonotype itself: This may arise from a read error, as a much more abundant clone is one base away. V and J are TRBV20-1 and TRBJ1-5, with no clear D. V lost 6 bases, J lost 4 bases, and 16 bases lay in between. Germline V gene sequence: CDR1 DFQATT, CDR2 SNEGSKA (reference sequence). CDR3 length: 14 residues. The CDR3 DNA is TGCAGTGCACTACATACAGAGGATAATCAGCCCCAGCATTTT. Residues: CSALHTEDNQPQHF.

This clonotype was picked up a small number of times. The V gene is TRBV6-5, the J gene TRBJ2-2, with unresolved D. Trimming left V 2 bases short and J 1 base short, with 8 bases between. The CDR3 is made up of 15 amino acids. Germline loops: CDR1 MNHEY, CDR2 SVGAGI. The CDR3, as DNA: TGTGCCAGCAGTTACATGGCACTGAACACCGGGGAGCTGTTTTTT. Translated: CASSYMALNTGELFF.

This clonotype has just one count. The genes are TRBV30 and TRBJ1-1; D ambiguous. The V gene lost 0 bases and the J gene lost 7 bases, with 12 bases spanning the gap. The germline CDR1 and CDR2 sequences are GTSNPN and SVGIG (reference sequence). The CDR3 covers 13 residues. In DNA, the CDR3 is TGTGCCTGGAGTGTACGACAAGGCGGTGAAGCTTTCTTT. Its translation: CAWSVRQGGEAFF.

V and J are TRBV12-3 or TRBV12-4 and TRBJ2-7; TRBD2 might be the D (6 bases). The CDR3 covers 14 residues. V lost 6 bases, J lost 5 bases, and 17 bases lay in between. In nucleotides, the CDR3 is TGTGCCAGCAGGACTTCCGTGTGGGGGGACGAGCAGTACTTC. Its protein is CASRTSVWGDEQYF.

V is TRBV28 and J is TRBJ1-4, with 10 bases identical to TRBD1. CDR1 and CDR2 from the germline V gene are MDHEN and SYDVKM. J was trimmed by 0 bases and V by 7 bases; bases with no gene match: 8. CDR3 size: 17 residues. In DNA, the CDR3 is TGTGCCAGCAAGGACAGGGGGGAGGATGCAACTAATGAAAAACTGTTTTTT. Protein product: CASKDRGEDATNEKLFF.

This clonotype showed up many times. The chain uses TRBV19 and TRBJ2-3; D remains ambiguous. Germline CDR1 and CDR2: LNHDA and SQIVND (reference sequence). The CDR3 has 13 amino acids. V was pared by 6 bases and J by 0 bases, with 7 bases between. The CDR3 spells CASRGSSTDTQYF. The CDR3 nucleotides are TGTGCCAGTAGAGGATCTAGCACAGATACGCAGTATTTT. The whole variable domain, filled in from reference TRBV19 and TRBJ2-3, reads DGGITQSPKYLFRKEGQNVTLSCEQNLNHDAMYWYRQDPGQGLRLIYYSQIVNDFQKGDIAEGYSVSREKKESFPLTVTSAQKNPTAFYLCASRGSSTDTQYFGPGTRLTVL.

Comments on this clonotype: The junction departs from germline at one end; a sequencing error may be responsible. The chain links TRBV9 to TRBJ2-1; D is perhaps TRBD1 (5 bases). The CDR3 totals 13 residues. Germline V gene sequence: CDR1 SGDLS, CDR2 YYNGEE. DNA for the CDR3: TGTGCCAGCAGCGTAGTTGATGGGGCTGAGCGGTTCTTC. This translates into CASSVVDGAERFF.

This clonotype has just a few counts. The chain couples TRBV10-3 to TRBJ1-1, with 8 nucleotides matching TRBD1. The germline gives CDR1 ENHRY, CDR2 SYGVKD. J was trimmed by 3 bases and V by 2 bases; bases with no gene match: 5. The length of the CDR3 is 15 residues. In DNA, the CDR3 is TGTGCCATCAGTGAGGACAGGGGCGGGGACACTGAAGCTTTCTTT. Protein: CAISEDRGGDTEAFF.

This clonotype was counted between two and nine times. J is TRBJ1-1 and V is TRBV6-6, with D maybe TRBD1 (5 bases). Germline CDR1 and CDR2: MNHNY and SVGAGI (reference sequence). Between the trimmed V and J ends, which lost 4 bases and 0 bases, there was a span of 15 bases. The CDR3 contains 16 residues. For the CDR3, the DNA is TGTGCCAGCAGTTTCCAGGAGGCAGGGTTGAACACTGAAGCTTTCTTT. Protein sequence: CASSFQEAGLNTEAFF.